Reported below is one T cell receptor beta chain. This entry is derived from a study of blood T cell repertoires in COVID-19. In the study overall: Material from acute and convalescent COVID-19 was sourced from the United States, Italy and Spain.

Study processing details: Amplified reference gene primers provided the basis for estimating nucleated cell counts. Sequencing used immunoSEQ multiplex PCR; TCRdb keeps in-frame clones, though not all of them. D and trimming were read from the DNA, whereas the V and J calls and clone size are those reported in that table. Altogether about 140,000 clones are present, 80% being singletons, with the ten largest covering approximately 3.5%. V was pared by 6 bases and J by 1 base, with 13 bases between. This CDR3 contains 16 residues. The V gene's germline CDR1 is LNHDA and CDR2 SQIVND (reference sequence).

The source material was peripheral blood. The sequence was obtained from a man between 65 and 85 years old who had recovered from COVID-19. The chain has TRBV19 and TRBJ2-6, with unresolved D. The CDR3 sequence: CASRHRVESGANVLTF. The CDR3 DNA reads TGTGCCAGTAGACACCGGGTGGAGTCTGGGGCCAACGTCCTGACTTTC.